Shown below are 18 T cell receptor beta chains from a single sample sequenced in a study of blood T cell repertoires in COVID-19 (dated by TCRdb to about 2020). Library construction relied on the immunoSEQ multiplex PCR assay. Entries here come from immuneACCESS through TCRdb and include only in-frame sequences with V and J called. Some clones fail to appear in such tables; in the studies checked, an unresolved V gene covers under half of the shortfall, and the cause of the remainder is unknown. Within this sample are 250,000 to 300,000 clones, with approximately 86% of them counted one time only. The ten largest clonotypes hold about 4% of the sample. Sequenced: peripheral blood. These receptor sequences come from a man younger than 30 with active or convalescent COVID-19.

Note on this clone: At one end, the junction sequence differs from germline, possibly due to a read error. This chain links TRBV24-1 with TRBJ1-3; tentatively, D is TRBD1 (6 bases). Looked up from germline, CDR1 is KGHDR and CDR2 is SFDVKD. This CDR3 is 11 amino acids long. The CDR3 sequence: CATSDKTQGKF. CDR3 DNA sequence: TGTGCCACCAGTGATAAGACCCAGGGGAAATTT.

The rearrangement uses TRBV28 and TRBJ1-6; no reliable D call. There are 14 residues in the CDR3. The V end was cut by 4 bases, the J end by 7 bases, with 11 bases between. Germline CDR1 MDHEN, CDR2 SYDVKM. The CDR3 is CASSSVNKNSPLHF. The CDR3, as DNA: TGTGCCAGCAGTTCCGTGAACAAAAATTCACCCCTCCACTTT.

V is TRBV3-1 (or the pseudogene TRBV3-2) and J is TRBJ1-2; D gene ambiguous. V was clipped by 0 bases and J by 5 bases, with 10 bases between them. The CDR3 covers 14 residues. The germline V gene encodes CDR1 LGHDT and CDR2 YNNKEL (reference sequence). In DNA form, the CDR3 reads TGTGCCAGCAGCCAAGATAGGCAGGCGTATGGCTACACCTTC. Protein: CASSQDRQAYGYTF.

The chain combines TRBV19 with TRBJ1-5, with D maybe TRBD1 (6 bases). The CDR3 sequence is 16 residues long. V was cut by 3 bases and J by 1 base, with 13 bases left in between. The germline CDR1 and CDR2 sequences are LNHDA and SQIVND (reference sequence). The CDR3 loop is CASSIEGGRSNQPQHF. The CDR3 nucleotides are TGTGCCAGTAGTATTGAAGGGGGAAGAAGCAATCAGCCCCAGCATTTT.

The gene calls are TRBV11-2 and TRBJ1-6; D not certain. Germline V CDR1 and CDR2: SGHAT, FQNNGV. Deletions cut 4 bases from V and 6 bases from J, with 7 bases between. The CDR3 spans 13 residues. CDR3 amino acids: CASSYRRNSPLHF. The CDR3 DNA reads TGTGCCAGCAGCTACAGACGTAATTCACCCCTCCACTTT. The variable domain in full, with the rest retrieved from reference TRBV11-2 and TRBJ1-6, is EAGVAQSPRYKIIEKRQSVAFWCNPISGHATLYWYQQILGQGPKLLIQFQNNGVVDDSQLPKDRFSAERLKGVDSTLKIQPAKLEDSAVYLCASSYRRNSPLHFGNGTRLTVT.

This chain's CDR3 is CASSWGGGNQPQHF. The CDR3 bases are TGTGCCAGCAGTTGGGGAGGGGGAAATCAGCCCCAGCATTTT. This chain connects TRBV27 to TRBJ1-5; TRBD1 might be the D (6 bases). The germline V gene encodes CDR1 MNHEY and CDR2 SMNVEV (reference sequence). The V end was cut by 4 bases, the J end by 4 bases, with 11 bases between. This CDR3 contains 14 residues.

CDR3 DNA: TGTGCCAGCAGCTTTCGGGGGGAAAAACCCGGGGAGCTGTTTTTT. It specifies CASSFRGEKPGELFF. The chain is built from TRBV11-1 and TRBJ2-2, with TRBD2 matching 7 bases. CDR1 is SGHAT and CDR2 is FQDESV in the germline V gene (reference sequence). The V segment lost 3 bases and the J segment 6 bases; nucleotides outside the gene matches: 7. This CDR3 comprises 15 residues.

The chain carries TRBV6-6 and TRBJ1-2; TRBD1 aligns across 11 bases. The V gene's germline CDR1 is MNHNY and CDR2 SVGAGI (reference sequence). The V segment lost 8 bases and the J segment 6 bases; nucleotides outside the gene matches: 2. There are 12 residues in the CDR3. This chain's CDR3 is CASWTGGNGYTF. The CDR3, as DNA: TGTGCCAGCTGGACAGGGGGCAATGGCTACACCTTC.

This clone appeared a few times. V gene TRBV24-1 combines with J gene TRBJ2-2; 8 bases align to TRBD2. The trim removed 1 base at V and 4 bases at J, leaving 4 bases unmatched. The CDR3 is 16 residues long. Germline loops: CDR1 KGHDR, CDR2 SFDVKD. The CDR3 nucleotides read TGTGCCACCAGTGATTTAAGACTAGCGTCCACCGGGGAGCTGTTTTTT. The encoded protein is CATSDLRLASTGELFF.

The chain has TRBV9 and TRBJ2-3, with 7 bases fitting TRBD1. This CDR3 contains 15 residues. The germline V gene encodes CDR1 SGDLS and CDR2 YYNGEE. V lost 3 bases to trimming and J lost 0 bases; unmatched junction nucleotides: 4. The CDR3 nucleotides are TGTGCCAGCAGCGCTCCGGGACAGAGCACAGATACGCAGTATTTT. It is translated as CASSAPGQSTDTQYF.

The gene calls are TRBV19 and TRBJ1-2; no clear D. Trimming removed 1 base at V and 5 bases at J, with 17 bases between. Germline CDR1 LNHDA, CDR2 SQIVND (reference sequence). The CDR3 is 16 residues long. The CDR3 sequence: CASSIGLVRAGYGYTF. In DNA, the CDR3 is TGTGCCAGTAGTATAGGTCTCGTCCGGGCGGGATATGGCTACACCTTC. Together with reference TRBV19 and TRBJ1-2, the CDR3 gives the full variable domain: DGGITQSPKYLFRKEGQNVTLSCEQNLNHDAMYWYRQDPGQGLRLIYYSQIVNDFQKGDIAEGYSVSREKKESFPLTVTSAQKNPTAFYLCASSIGLVRAGYGYTFGSGTRLTVV.

The gene calls are TRBV19 and TRBJ1-2; the D is unclear. The CDR3 runs to 12 residues. Germline V gene data show CDR1 as LNHDA and CDR2 as SQIVND (reference sequence). V lost 5 bases and J lost 3, with 7 bases in between. For the CDR3, the DNA is TGTGCCAGTAGTCCACAAGACTATGGCTACACCTTC. It yields the protein CASSPQDYGYTF.

At least ten counts were recorded for this clone. J is TRBJ1-2 and V is TRBV7-9, with D unresolved. CDR1 and CDR2 from the germline V gene are SEHNR and FQNEAQ (reference sequence). V was cut by 5 bases and J by 8 bases, with 12 bases left in between. The CDR3 spans 12 residues. The CDR3 region has the DNA TGTGCCAGCAGCCGACGGAAGGAGGGCTACACCTTC. Translated: CASSRRKEGYTF.

This rearrangement joins TRBV5-4 to TRBJ2-2; possibly TRBD1 for D (5 bases). The V gene's germline CDR1 is SGHNT and CDR2 YYREEE (reference sequence). This CDR3 contains 15 residues. V was clipped by 0 bases and J by 4 bases, with 10 bases between them. Here the CDR3 DNA reads TGTGCCAGCAGCTTGGTAGGGGATCTCACCGGGGAGCTGTTTTTT. This translates into CASSLVGDLTGELFF.

This sequence joins TRBV4-2 and TRBJ1-3, with TRBD1 identical over 8 bases. J lost 7 bases, V lost 1 base, and 12 bases had no gene match. Germline CDR1 LGHNA, CDR2 YNFKEQ. The CDR3 has 17 amino acids. CDR3 in DNA: TGTGCCAGCAGCCAAGCTGGGGACAGGTATTTCGGGAACACCATATATTTT. Translating it yields CASSQAGDRYFGNTIYF.

This sequence joins TRBV6-6 and TRBJ2-2; D may be TRBD1 (6 bases). The length of the CDR3 is 14 residues. Trimming left V 7 bases short and J 5 bases short, with 14 bases between. Germline V gene data show CDR1 as MNHNY and CDR2 as SVGAGI (reference sequence). The CDR3 DNA reads as TGTGCCAGCACCAACAGGGTTTTAACCGGGGAGCTGTTTTTT. Translation: CASTNRVLTGELFF.

This clone appeared a few times. The chain joins TRBV7-2 to TRBJ2-3; TRBD2 matches at 14 bases. There are 18 residues in the CDR3. The V and J ends lost 5 bases and 7 bases, in that order; junction bases with no gene match: 14. Per germline, CDR1 SGHTA and CDR2 FQGNSA. CDR3 nucleotide sequence: TGTGCCAGCAGCGGGCAAACCGGGACTAGCGGGAGTGGTAATACGCAGTATTTT. It codes for CASSGQTGTSGSGNTQYF.

The rearrangement joins TRBV7-9 to TRBJ1-2; D perhaps matches TRBD1 (5 bases). This CDR3 has 16 amino acids. Trimming took off 7 bases at V and 7 bases at J, with 25 bases between the two ends. CDR1 and CDR2 from the germline V gene are SEHNR and FQNEAQ (reference sequence). CDR3 coding DNA: TGTGCCAGCACAGCATATACCGGCCCGCAGGGATTTGGCTACACCTTC. Encoded protein: CASTAYTGPQGFGYTF.